The clone carrying this TCR beta chain qualifies as large. CDR1 and CDR2 (germline): SGHVS, FNYEAQ. Unmatched junction bases numbered 10, after V lost 3 bases and J lost 5 bases. The CDR3 has 16 residues. In TCRdb, the RT-PCR reads were re-called with MiXCR into one record per CDR3 protein. The data contain around 1,300 distinct CDR3 sequences, about a third of them singletons. The V call is TRBV7-6, the J call TRBJ2-5; 9 nucleotides line up with TRBD2. The specimen was memory CD4+ T cells from salivary gland. The source of this sequence is a female donor with primary Sjogren's syndrome. The CDR3, as DNA: TGTGCCAGCAGCTTCTGGTCTGGCGGGGGGGCCGAGACCCAGTACTTC. Translated, it gives CASSFWSGGGAETQYF.